Each of the 28 T cell receptor beta chains below was sequenced from the same sample in a study of T cell responses to AZD1222 COVID-19 vaccine. The assay was immunoSEQ multiplex PCR, and TCRdb's table has in-frame clones only and misses some. The sample records about 110,000 clones, more than 70% being singletons. The sample in question was peripheral blood, obtained on day 0 of MenACWY control vaccination. Receptor source: an adult in good health.

This chain uses TRBV11-2 with TRBJ1-1; 7 bases fit TRBD1. V lost 5 bases to trimming and J lost 3 bases; unmatched junction nucleotides: 15. Looked up from germline, CDR1 is SGHAT and CDR2 is FQNNGV. The CDR3 spans 17 residues. DNA of the CDR3: TGTGCCAGCAGCGCTAGGAGCCTGACAGGGAGGGACACTGAAGCTTTCTTT. Protein product: CASSARSLTGRDTEAFF.

The gene calls are TRBV7-9 and TRBJ2-7; 8 bases agree with TRBD2. The germline V gene encodes CDR1 SEHNR and CDR2 FQNEAQ (reference sequence). The CDR3 extends over 14 amino acids. With V trimmed by 7 bases and J by 2 bases, 7 bases remained unmatched. CDR3 nucleotide sequence: TGTGCCAGCACCATTAGCGGGGACCCCTACGAGCAGTACTTC. Its protein product is CASTISGDPYEQYF. The variable domain in full, with the rest retrieved from reference TRBV7-9 and TRBJ2-7, is DTGVSQNPRHKITKRGQNVTFRCDPISEHNRLYWYRQTLGQGPEFLTYFQNEAQLEKSRLLSDRFSAERPKGSFSTLEIQRTEQGDSAMYLCASTISGDPYEQYFGPGTRLTVT.

This clone showed up just once. This chain links TRBV28 with TRBJ1-5, with D tentatively TRBD1 (5 bases). The CDR3 is 14 residues long. Trimming pared 6 bases from V and 2 bases from J, leaving 11 bases between. Germline values: CDR1 MDHEN, CDR2 SYDVKM. The CDR3 protein is CASRERGGNQPQHF. DNA of the CDR3: TGTGCCAGCAGAGAGAGAGGGGGCAATCAGCCCCAGCATTTT.

V usage is TRBV20-1 and J usage is TRBJ1-1, with D uncertain. The CDR3 is 10 amino acids. V gave up 3 bases and J gave up 8 bases, with 7 bases separating them. Germline-derived CDR1 and CDR2 are DFQATT and SNEGSKA (reference sequence). The CDR3 region has the DNA TGCAGTGCTAGTAGGCCAGAAGCTTTCTTT. Protein: CSASRPEAFF.

The chain combines TRBV7-2 with TRBJ2-7, with D tentatively TRBD2 (5 bases). There are 15 residues in the CDR3. V was clipped by 5 bases and J by 0 bases, with 14 bases between them. CDR1 is SGHTA and CDR2 is FQGNSA in the germline V gene. CDR3 nucleotides: TGTGCCAGCAGCGGACCCGGGATAAGCTCCTACGAGCAGTACTTC. Protein product: CASSGPGISSYEQYF. Looking up the rest from reference TRBV7-2 and TRBJ2-7 gives the full variable domain: GAGVSQSPSNKVTEKGKDVELRCDPISGHTALYWYRQSLGQGLEFLIYFQGNSAPDKSGLPSDRFSAERTGGSVSTLTIQRTQQEDSAVYLCASSGPGISSYEQYFGPGTRLTVT.

This chain joins TRBV10-3 and TRBJ1-2, with 8 bases lining up with TRBD1. The trim removed 3 bases at V and 3 bases at J, leaving 6 bases unmatched. Per the germline V gene, CDR1 is ENHRY and CDR2 is SYGVKD. The CDR3 is made up of 15 amino acids. CDR3 protein: CAISETQGADYGYTF. In DNA, the CDR3 is TGTGCCATCAGTGAAACCCAGGGGGCCGACTATGGCTACACCTTC.

V is TRBV19 and J is TRBJ1-6; unclear D gene. Germline V lookup: CDR1 LNHDA, CDR2 SQIVND (reference sequence). The CDR3 has 16 amino acids. Trimming pared 0 bases from V and 8 bases from J, leaving 14 bases between. The CDR3 sequence is CASSIEGASSDSPLHF. In DNA form, the CDR3 reads TGTGCCAGTAGTATAGAGGGTGCGAGCAGTGATTCACCCCTCCACTTT.

This sequence joins TRBV4-2 and TRBJ1-5; D is unresolved. The germline V gene has CDR1 LGHNA and CDR2 YNFKEQ. Trimming took 4 bases from V and 11 from J, leaving 15 bases between them. This CDR3 has 13 amino acids. CDR3 in DNA: TGTGCCAGCAGCCGAAGTCGGGGTGAGGCCCAGCATTTT. Translating gives CASSRSRGEAQHF.

The V and J genes are TRBV19 and TRBJ2-2, with TRBD1 matching 7 bases. Trimming cost V 5 bases and J 0 bases; bases outside gene matches: 6. The CDR3 is made up of 16 amino acids. From germline, CDR1 is LNHDA and CDR2 SQIVND (reference sequence). In nucleotides, the CDR3 is TGTGCCAGTAGTGTCCGACAGGGTCCGAACACCGGGGAGCTGTTTTTT. Protein: CASSVRQGPNTGELFF.

Of note for this clone: An end of the junction does not agree with germline; a read error may underlie this. This chain joins TRBV28 and TRBJ2-7; perhaps D is TRBD1 or TRBD2 (5 bases each). Germline-derived CDR1 and CDR2 are MDHEN and SYDVKM. CDR3 length: 16 amino acids. The CDR3 DNA sequence: TGTGCCAGCAGCCGCGGGTCCCAGGGTACCTCCAACGAGCAGTACTTC. It specifies CASSRGSQGTSNEQYF.

This clone was counted once. The chain joins TRBV27 to TRBJ1-5; D remains ambiguous. Germline CDR1 is MNHEY and CDR2 is SMNVEV (reference sequence). CDR3 length: 14 amino acids. Trimming took 3 bases from V and 2 from J, leaving 8 bases between them. CDR3 protein: CASSLQAGNQPQHF. The CDR3 DNA follows: TGTGCCAGCAGTTTGCAAGCGGGCAATCAGCCCCAGCATTTT.

The chain uses TRBV10-3 and TRBJ1-1, with D possibly TRBD1 on 5 matching bases. The CDR3 length is 14 residues. The germline V and J ends were trimmed by 3 bases and 1 base, with 9 bases remaining between them. From germline, CDR1 is ENHRY and CDR2 SYGVKD. The CDR3 spells CAISETGANTEAFF. CDR3 nucleotides: TGTGCCATCAGTGAAACAGGAGCGAACACTGAAGCTTTCTTT.

The chain's CDR3 is CASRLDGAYGYTF. CDR3 nucleotide sequence: TGTGCCAGCAGGTTGGACGGGGCGTATGGCTACACCTTC. The rearrangement joins TRBV12-3 or TRBV12-4 to TRBJ1-2; D is perhaps TRBD1 (5 bases). V shed 6 bases and J shed 5 bases, with 13 bases lying between them. The CDR3 length is 13 residues.

The V call is TRBV7-9, the J call TRBJ1-1, with D tentatively TRBD1 (5 bases). This CDR3 region has 12 residues. Trimming stripped 5 bases from V and 11 bases from J, with 15 bases between. The germline V gene encodes CDR1 SEHNR and CDR2 FQNEAQ (reference sequence). CDR3 sequence reads: CASSGETTDAFF. The CDR3 region has the DNA TGTGCCAGCAGCGGGGAGACGACAGACGCTTTCTTT.

This chain joins TRBV7-2 and TRBJ2-2, with 13 positions matching TRBD2. Germline-derived CDR1 and CDR2 are SGHTA and FQGNSA. The CDR3 consists of 15 residues. With 5 bases clipped from V and 7 bases from J, the junction kept 4 bases outside the gene matches. CDR3 in amino acids: CASSPGTSGVGELFF. The CDR3, as DNA: TGTGCCAGCAGCCCTGGGACTAGCGGGGTCGGGGAGCTGTTTTTT.

The sample holds a few counts of this clone. This CDR3 is CASSSDGGGQPQHF. In DNA form, the CDR3 reads TGTGCCAGCAGTTCGGACGGGGGAGGTCAGCCCCAGCATTTT. The chain links TRBV2 to TRBJ1-5, with D maybe TRBD1 (5 bases). Germline CDR1 is SNHLY and CDR2 is FYNNEI. The V end was cut by 5 bases, the J end by 6 bases, with 14 bases between. The CDR3 length is 14 residues.

The rearrangement uses TRBV4-2 and TRBJ2-7, with 10 bases aligning to TRBD2. This CDR3 contains 16 residues. Unmatched junction bases numbered 6, after V lost 3 bases and J lost 1 base. In germline, CDR1 is LGHNA, CDR2 YNFKEQ. For the CDR3, the DNA is TGTGCCAGCAGCCACGAAGCTAGCGGGGGATCCTACGAGCAGTACTTC. Its protein product is CASSHEASGGSYEQYF.

The rearrangement links TRBV19 to TRBJ2-7; 10 nucleotides agree with TRBD1. Germline assignment: CDR1 LNHDA and CDR2 SQIVND (reference sequence). The CDR3 is 14 amino acids. V lost 3 bases to trimming and J lost 6 bases; unmatched junction nucleotides: 5. The CDR3 DNA reads as TGTGCCAGTAGTATGACAGGGGGCTGGTCCGAGCAGTACTTC. Translating it yields CASSMTGGWSEQYF.

The chain links TRBV2 to TRBJ2-7; 10 bases map to TRBD2. V was clipped by 6 bases and J by 4 bases; unmatched bases: 6. This CDR3 spans 14 amino acids. Germline V CDR1 and CDR2: SNHLY, FYNNEI. The CDR3 protein is CASRDSGGRYEQYF. For the CDR3, the DNA is TGTGCCAGCAGGGATAGCGGGGGGCGGTACGAGCAGTACTTC.

The gene calls are TRBV6-6 and TRBJ1-5; a possible D gene is TRBD1 (5 bases). The CDR3 covers 15 residues. Between the trimmed V and J ends, which lost 6 bases and 8 bases, there was a span of 20 bases. Germline assignment: CDR1 MNHNY and CDR2 SVGAGI (reference sequence). CDR3 coding DNA: TGTGCCAGCAGCCAACACCAAACGGACAACGAGCCCCAGCATTTT. This translates into CASSQHQTDNEPQHF.

The chain links TRBV7-9 to TRBJ1-2, with D possibly being TRBD1 (5 bases). This CDR3 has 13 amino acids. Per the germline V gene, CDR1 is SEHNR and CDR2 is FQNEAQ (reference sequence). V was clipped by 2 bases and J by 3 bases, with 7 bases between them. CDR3 sequence (DNA): TGTGCCAGCAGCTTAAGGGGTTACTATGGCTACACCTTC. This sequence encodes CASSLRGYYGYTF.

In its sample, this clone was seen once. V and J are TRBV19 and TRBJ1-4, with D unresolved. The V and J ends lost 3 bases and 0 bases respectively, with 8 bases between them. CDR1 and CDR2 from the germline V gene are LNHDA and SQIVND (reference sequence). The CDR3 runs to 15 residues. The CDR3: CASSIFAATNEKLFF. The CDR3 region has the DNA TGTGCCAGTAGTATTTTCGCGGCAACTAATGAAAAACTGTTTTTT.

The chain links TRBV19 to TRBJ1-2; TRBD1 matches 12 bases. V lost 5 bases to trimming and J lost 2 bases; unmatched junction nucleotides: 3. The CDR3 is 15 residues long. The germline CDR1 and CDR2 sequences are LNHDA and SQIVND (reference sequence). CDR3 in DNA: TGTGCCAGTAGTCCGGGGACAGGGGGCAACTATGGCTACACCTTC. It specifies CASSPGTGGNYGYTF.

Of note for this clone: This sample includes further DNA sequences coding for the same CDR3. The J gene is TRBJ1-4, the V gene TRBV4-2; D may be TRBD1 (5 bases). The germline CDR1 and CDR2 sequences are LGHNA and YNFKEQ. The CDR3 totals 18 residues. V shed 0 bases and J shed 0 bases, with 14 bases lying between them. The CDR3 loop is CASSQDLSGPATNEKLFF. Written as DNA, the CDR3 is TGTGCCAGCAGCCAAGATCTATCAGGGCCTGCAACTAATGAAAAACTGTTTTTT.

This clone has a single count. This chain links TRBV11-2 with TRBJ2-5, with a tentative D call TRBD2 (6 bases). Trimming removed 3 bases from V and 3 bases from J, with 8 bases in between. The CDR3 runs to 13 residues. Germline V gene lookup returns CDR1 SGHAT and CDR2 FQNNGV. The CDR3 DNA reads as TGTGCCAGCAGCTTCTTAGCGGAAGAGACCCAGTACTTC. It codes for CASSFLAEETQYF.

Turning to this clone: This CDR3 is also generated by other DNA sequences in the sample. The chain couples TRBV5-1 to TRBJ1-4, with a tentative D call TRBD1 (6 bases). This CDR3 spans 14 amino acids. Germline V gene lookup returns CDR1 SGHRS and CDR2 YFSETQ. V lost 4 bases, J lost 2 bases, and 9 bases lay in between. The CDR3 region has the DNA TGCGCCAGCAGCCCGGACAGCACTAATGAAAAACTGTTTTTT. Translating it yields CASSPDSTNEKLFF.

A remark on this clone: The conserved phenylalanine or tryptophan is not found at the CDR3 terminus, so this likely reflects a read error. The DNA is left out, because the CDR3 cannot be placed on it with certainty; the CDR3 is given as TCRdb lists it. This sequence joins TRBV11-2 and TRBJ1-2. Germline-derived CDR1 and CDR2 are SGHAT and FQNNGV. The CDR3 spans 14 residues, counting both ends. This chain's CDR3 is CASSAYNEPRIIAV.

The chain combines TRBV12-5 with TRBJ2-2; D is possibly TRBD2 (5 bases). Germline lookup yields CDR1 LGHNT and CDR2 FRNRAP. The V end was cut by 5 bases, the J end by 0 bases, with 16 bases between. This CDR3 spans 17 amino acids. The CDR3 nucleotides are TGTGCTAGTGGTCCCCTCCTGCGGGTCTCGAACACCGGGGAGCTGTTTTTT. Translation: CASGPLLRVSNTGELFF.